This TCR beta chain was sequenced in a study of cytomegalovirus exposure and HLA in healthy donors. Study-level points and caveats: It was reported that the classifier diagnosed cytomegalovirus status with high specificity and sensitivity in both the original and validation cohorts. Confirmation was obtained in vitro that a few CMV-associated chains are specific for CMV antigens.

The germline V gene has CDR1 MNHNS and CDR2 SASEGT. Trimming cost V 2 bases and J 7 bases, with 8 bases left between them. The CDR3 covers 12 residues. Remarks on this clone: Its antigen remains unknown.

The donors were members of the approximately 120-subject validation cohort (separate from the roughly 680-subject first cohort). TCRdb's copy holds only in-frame clones and misses some; the assay was immunoSEQ multiplex PCR. The sample holds under 250,000 clones, roughly 84% seen once. Source material: PBMCs. This rearrangement joins TRBV6-1 to TRBJ1-1; D perhaps matches TRBD1 (5 bases). The receptor was derived from a woman aged 18-29 years in good health and CMV-seropositive. The CDR3 here is CASSEWGVEAFF. The DNA of the CDR3 is TGTGCCAGCAGTGAATGGGGGGTTGAAGCTTTCTTT.